One T cell receptor (beta chain) is described in this entry. The target antigen is unknown. This entry is derived from a study of breast tumors, draining lymph nodes, adjacent tissues. Samples came from axillary lymph nodes draining the breast cancer. The CDR3 runs 12 residues. Trimming took 5 bases from V and 6 from J, leaving 7 bases between them. Study-wide results and limits: That most tumor T cells come from lymph nodes remained unproven. Most tumor T cells seemingly derive from lymph node, then expand in tumor.

Using its own MiXCR run on the multiplex PCR reads, TCRdb lists one record per CDR3 protein. The sample yields around 100,000 distinct CDR3 sequences, 21% seen once. Sequenced sample: axillary lymph node tissue. V gene TRBV12-3 or TRBV12-4 combines with J gene TRBJ2-2; D is uncertain. The sequence derives from a female donor with breast cancer. Some clones in this sample may be carry-over from other donors' samples. The CDR3 is CASSIGSGELFF. In DNA form, the CDR3 reads TGTGCCAGCAGTATCGGTTCCGGGGAGCTGTTTTTT.